A selection of T cell receptor beta chains follows, all from one sample in a study of molecular identifiers for immune sequencing clone quantification. TCRdb called the PCR reads again in MiXCR, with one record for every CDR3 protein. In the table there are about 500,000 distinct CDR3 sequences, roughly a fifth of which are singletons. Sequencing input: naive CD8+ T cells from blood, with Jurkat cell RNA spiked in. All receptors derive from a human donor in good health. Some libraries in this study had Jurkat cell RNA spiked in. CDR3s include the opening cysteine and the closing phenylalanine or tryptophan. A D gene is named only where the DNA matches it firmly. A row's size may be missing; if present it is once, few, many or a size class.

>TRBV11-1|TRBJ2-7|12|NA|few
CASSHPSYEQYF
TGTGCCAGCAGCCACCCTAGCTACGAGCAGTACTTC
>TRBV12-3/TRBV12-4|TRBJ1-5|8|NA|many
CAIYPRHF
TGTGCCATATATCCCAGGCATTTT
>TRBV12-3/TRBV12-4|TRBJ2-7|15|NA|many
CASSAGVGASYEQYF
TGTGCCAGCAGCGCCGGGGTCGGGGCCTCCTACGAGCAGTACTTC
>TRBV2|TRBJ2-5|14|TRBD1|few
CARGGGQGQETQYF
TGTGCCAGAGGGGGGGGACAGGGCCAAGAGACCCAGTACTTC
>TRBV30|TRBJ2-7|15|TRBD2|NA
CAWRGTRRRAYEQYF
TGTGCCTGGAGGGGGACTAGAAGGAGGGCCTACGAGCAGTACTTC
>TRBV7-9|TRBJ1-6|14|NA|many
CASSSWDVGTPLHF
TGTGCCAGCAGCTCATGGGACGTCGGTACACCCCTCCACTTT
>TRBV7-9|TRBJ2-1|14|NA|NA
CASSTSTGYNEQFF
TGTGCCAGCAGCACGTCGACAGGATACAATGAGCAGTTCTTC
>TRBV7-9|TRBJ1-6|15|NA|NA
CASSSTSDNNSPLRF
TGTGCCAGCAGCTCAACATCAGATAATAATTCACCCCTCCGTTTT
>TRBV7-2|TRBJ2-7|12|NA|many
CASSLPRLEQYF
TGTGCCAGCAGCCTTCCCCGGCTCGAGCAGTACTTC
>TRBV5-6|TRBJ2-7|14|TRBD2|NA
CASSPAGDGYEQYF
TGTGCCAGCAGCCCTGCGGGGGACGGCTACGAGCAGTACTTC